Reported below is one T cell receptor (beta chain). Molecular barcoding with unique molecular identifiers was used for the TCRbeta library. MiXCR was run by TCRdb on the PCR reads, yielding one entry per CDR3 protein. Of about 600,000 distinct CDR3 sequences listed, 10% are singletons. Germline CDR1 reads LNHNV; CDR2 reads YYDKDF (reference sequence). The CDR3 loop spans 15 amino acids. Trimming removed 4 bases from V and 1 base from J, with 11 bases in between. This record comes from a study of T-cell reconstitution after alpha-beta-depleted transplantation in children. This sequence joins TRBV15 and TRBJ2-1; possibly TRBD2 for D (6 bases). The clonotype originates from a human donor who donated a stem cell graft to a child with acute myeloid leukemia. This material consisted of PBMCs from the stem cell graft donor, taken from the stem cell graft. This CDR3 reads CATSIVAVSYNEQFF. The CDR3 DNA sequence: TGTGCCACCAGCATCGTAGCGGTGTCCTACAATGAGCAGTTCTTC.